The 26 T cell receptor beta chains below all came from one sample that was sequenced in a study of OX40 agonist ivuxolimab in advanced cancers. The assay was immunoSEQ multiplex PCR, and TCRdb's table has in-frame clones only and misses some. The data contain fewer than 80,000 clones, approximately 85% of them seen just once; the ten biggest clones take up 9.8%. Here the sequenced sample was CD4+ or CD8+ T cells sorted from blood, taken in a trial of the OX40 agonist ivuxolimab. These TCRs come from an adult with an advanced solid tumor such as melanoma, head and neck, liver or kidney cancer.

This clone has a handful of counts. V is TRBV4-1 and J is TRBJ1-3; D remains ambiguous. In germline, CDR1 is MGHRA, CDR2 YSYEKL. V was clipped by 0 bases and J by 0 bases, with 6 bases between them. This CDR3 comprises 15 residues. The CDR3 nucleotides read TGCGCCAGCAGCCAAGAGGGCCTCTCTGGAAACACCATATATTTT. It translates to CASSQEGLSGNTIYF.

This clone appeared a single time. This chain connects TRBV6-5 to TRBJ1-2, with TRBD1 matching 7 bases. This CDR3 is 16 amino acids long. J lost 8 bases, V lost 0 bases, and 12 bases had no gene match. CDR1 MNHEY and CDR2 SVGAGI come from the germline V gene. Written as DNA, the CDR3 is TGTGCCAGCAGTTACTCCGTCGGTGAGACAGGGTTCGGCTACACCTTC. It specifies CASSYSVGETGFGYTF.

This clone was picked up a small number of times. The chain employs TRBV7-3 and TRBJ1-1; the D is unclear. CDR3 length: 12 residues. The ends were cut back, 4 bases at V and 1 base at J, with 4 bases in the middle. The germline V gene encodes CDR1 SGHTA and CDR2 FQGTGA. The CDR3 DNA follows: TGTGCCAGCAGCTCCGCGAACACTGAAGCTTTCTTT. It is translated as CASSSANTEAFF. Complete variable domain (other parts from reference TRBV7-3 and TRBJ1-1): GAGVSQTPSNKVTEKGKYVELRCDPISGHTALYWYRQSLGQGPEFLIYFQGTGAADDSGLPNDRFFAVRPEGSVSTLKIQRTERGDSAVYLCASSSANTEAFFGQGTRLTVV.

This clone was counted a few times. The J gene is TRBJ2-2, the V gene TRBV7-8; D uncertain. CDR3 length: 15 residues. With 1 base removed from V and 5 bases from J, the gap between germline ends came to 11 bases. The V gene's germline CDR1 is SGHVS and CDR2 FQNEAQ. The CDR3 nucleotides are TGTGCCAGCAGCTTAGTGGCGACCAGGACCGGGGAGCTGTTTTTT. As protein: CASSLVATRTGELFF.

V usage is TRBV19 and J usage is TRBJ2-2; D gene uncertain. The V and J ends lost 6 bases and 8 bases respectively, with 7 bases between them. This CDR3 spans 11 amino acids. The germline gives CDR1 LNHDA, CDR2 SQIVND (reference sequence). The CDR3 loop reads CASSQRGELFF. The CDR3 DNA reads TGTGCCAGTAGCCAGCGTGGGGAGCTGTTTTTT.

This chain connects TRBV25-1 to TRBJ1-6, with TRBD1 identical over 8 bases. CDR1 is MGHDK and CDR2 is SYGVNS in the germline V gene. The junction had 3 bases not matched to a gene; V was cut back by 2 bases and J by 3 bases. The CDR3 contains 16 residues. The CDR3 coding sequence is TGTGCCAGCAGTGAAGCAGGGGGCCTCTATAATTCACCCCTCCACTTT. Translation: CASSEAGGLYNSPLHF.

Only a few counts were recorded for this clone. The chain has TRBV21-1 and TRBJ1-6; whether TRBD1, the table's D call, matches the DNA was not checked. TRBV21-1 is given as a pseudogene. This CDR3 has 19 amino acids. The CDR3 DNA sequence: TGTGCCAGCTGGCACCATCCGGGACAGGAAAACTTCTTTAGCTCACCCCTCCACTTT. It codes for CASWHHPGQENFFSSPLHF.

The chain is built from TRBV5-4 and TRBJ2-1, with 10 bases identical to TRBD2. Germline assignment: CDR1 SGHNT and CDR2 YYREEE (reference sequence). The CDR3 runs 18 residues. V lost 4 bases and J lost 0; bases outside the gene matches: 10. Here the CDR3 reads CASSPRSASGSSYNEQFF. The CDR3 DNA is TGTGCCAGCAGCCCAAGGAGTGCTAGCGGGAGCTCCTACAATGAGCAGTTCTTC.

The CDR3 protein is CASSQLTGGFIITGELFF. The CDR3 coding sequence is TGCGCCAGCAGCCAACTGACAGGGGGGTTTATTATTACCGGGGAGCTGTTTTTT. The rearrangement joins TRBV4-1 to TRBJ2-2; 9 bases map to TRBD1. The ends lost 2 bases at V and 5 bases at J; junction bases unmatched: 12. The germline CDR1 and CDR2 sequences are MGHRA and YSYEKL. The length of the CDR3 is 18 residues.

The rearrangement links TRBV9 to TRBJ1-2; TRBD1 might be the D (6 bases). The V end was cut by 0 bases, the J end by 0 bases, with 12 bases between. The CDR3 has 16 residues. CDR1 and CDR2 (germline): SGDLS, YYNGEE. CDR3 protein: CASSVGWDKTNYGYTF. As DNA, the CDR3 is TGTGCCAGCAGCGTAGGCTGGGACAAAACTAACTATGGCTACACCTTC.

This chain uses TRBV2 with TRBJ1-1; D is unclear. Germline lookup yields CDR1 SNHLY and CDR2 FYNNEI. V gave up 9 bases and J gave up 1 base, with 9 bases separating them. The CDR3 has 12 amino acids. As DNA, the CDR3 is TGTGCCAGGGGAAATGGGAACACTGAAGCTTTCTTT. Amino acid sequence: CARGNGNTEAFF.

The V and J genes are TRBV5-6 and TRBJ1-1; weak D call: TRBD1 (6 bases). V lost 0 bases and J lost 6, with 21 bases in between. The CDR3 consists of 17 residues. Germline lookup yields CDR1 SGHDT and CDR2 YYEEEE. The CDR3 DNA sequence: TGTGCCAGCAGCTTGGATGGGGGGCCTCAGGGGATCGCTGAAGCTTTCTTT. Translation: CASSLDGGPQGIAEAFF.

The chain is built from TRBV19 and TRBJ2-2, with D possibly TRBD2 on 7 matching bases. Trimming pared 11 bases from V and 6 bases from J, leaving 22 bases between. The V gene's germline CDR1 is LNHDA and CDR2 SQIVND (reference sequence). This CDR3 has 15 amino acids. CDR3 DNA: TGTGCCCCGAGGGCGGGGGCTAGGGGTTCCGGGGAGCTGTTTTTT. Protein product: CAPRAGARGSGELFF.

The chain's CDR3 is CASSQLAGPVAQYF. CDR3 bases: TGTGCCAGCAGCCAACTAGCGGGGCCCGTGGCCCAGTACTTC. This rearrangement joins TRBV6-5 to TRBJ2-5; 10 bases are shared with TRBD2. After removal of 6 bases from V and 9 bases from J, the junction contained 10 bases not matched to a gene. The CDR3 covers 14 residues. The V gene's germline CDR1 is MNHEY and CDR2 SVGAGI.

This clone was found once. The rearrangement uses TRBV7-2 and TRBJ1-1; 9 positions match TRBD1. Looked up from germline, CDR1 is SGHTA and CDR2 is FQGNSA. The CDR3 extends over 15 amino acids. J gave up 1 base and V 4 bases, and 4 bases lay outside the gene matches. The CDR3: CASSSRQGGNTEAFF. The DNA for the CDR3 is TGTGCCAGCAGCTCGCGACAGGGGGGGAACACTGAAGCTTTCTTT. Combining the CDR3 with reference TRBV7-2 and TRBJ1-1 gives the whole variable domain GAGVSQSPSNKVTEKGKDVELRCDPISGHTALYWYRQSLGQGLEFLIYFQGNSAPDKSGLPSDRFSAERTGGSVSTLTIQRTQQEDSAVYLCASSSRQGGNTEAFFGQGTRLTVV.

The chain recombines TRBV2 with TRBJ1-1, with D uncertain. Trimming shortened V by 8 bases and J by 1 base, and 5 bases separated the two germline ends. The CDR3 length is 11 residues. Germline loops: CDR1 SNHLY, CDR2 FYNNEI. CDR3 DNA: TGTGCCAGCCGCGGGAACACTGAAGCTTTCTTT. It specifies CASRGNTEAFF. Looking up the rest from reference TRBV2 and TRBJ1-1 gives the full variable domain: EPEVTQTPSHQVTQMGQEVILRCVPISNHLYFYWYRQILGQKVEFLVSFYNNEISEKSEIFDDQFSVERPDGSNFTLKIRSTKLEDSAMYFCASRGNTEAFFGQGTRLTVV.

The chain recombines TRBV7-2 with TRBJ2-1; possible D gene TRBD1, 6 bases. The V gene's germline CDR1 is SGHTA and CDR2 FQGNSA. The CDR3 spans 15 residues. V lost 6 bases and J lost 7, with 19 bases in between. The CDR3 coding sequence is TGTGCCAGCAGTATGTGGGTGGCAGGGGCGAATGAGCAGTTCTTC. Translated: CASSMWVAGANEQFF.

This chain links TRBV10-2 with TRBJ2-7, with D possibly called TRBD1 or TRBD2 (5 bases each). Per the germline V gene, CDR1 is WSHSY and CDR2 is SAAADI. CDR3 length: 13 residues. V was clipped by 7 bases and J by 0 bases, with 10 bases between them. The CDR3 is CASTGRSSYEQYF. The CDR3 region has the DNA TGCGCCAGCACGGGACGGAGCTCCTACGAGCAGTACTTC.

The V gene is TRBV2, the J gene TRBJ2-7; D could derive from TRBD1 or TRBD2 (7 bases each). The germline gives CDR1 SNHLY, CDR2 FYNNEI. This CDR3 region has 17 residues. The V and J ends lost 11 bases and 1 base respectively, with 27 bases between them. CDR3 bases: TGTGCCGTAACCCTCAGGGGGGGATCGTTTTCGTCCTACGAGCAGTACTTC. Its translation is CAVTLRGGSFSSYEQYF.

The chain carries TRBV4-3 and TRBJ1-4; D uncertain. Germline V lookup: CDR1 LGHNA, CDR2 YSLEER. V lost 0 bases, J lost 4 bases, and 15 bases lay in between. CDR3 size: 17 residues. The DNA for the CDR3 is TGCGCCAGCAGCCAAGAGGGAATAGGGCGGAGTAATGAAAAACTGTTTTTT. This gives the protein CASSQEGIGRSNEKLFF.

The chain recombines TRBV19 with TRBJ2-2, with D unresolved. V lost 5 bases and J lost 1, with 14 bases in between. This CDR3 is 16 amino acids long. Germline V gene data show CDR1 as LNHDA and CDR2 as SQIVND (reference sequence). The CDR3, as DNA: TGTGCCAGTAGTTCCTCCGGGCTTGGGAACACCGGGGAGCTGTTTTTT. Residues: CASSSSGLGNTGELFF.

The gene calls are TRBV5-1 and TRBJ1-3, with D perhaps matching TRBD1 (5 bases). The V gene lost 5 bases and the J gene lost 0 bases, with 21 bases spanning the gap. The CDR3 sequence is 18 residues long. The germline gives CDR1 SGHRS, CDR2 YFSETQ. CDR3: CASSPRRDWASSGNTIYF. The CDR3, as DNA: TGCGCCAGCAGTCCCCGCAGGGACTGGGCCAGCTCTGGAAACACCATATATTTT.

The rearrangement links TRBV5-1 to TRBJ2-2; TRBD2 matches at 7 bases. V was pared by 1 base and J by 1 base, with 4 bases of the junction left unmatched. The CDR3 spans 16 residues. Germline values: CDR1 SGHRS, CDR2 YFSETQ. The CDR3 bases are TGCGCCAGCAGCTTGACGGCTAGCGGGAACACCGGGGAGCTGTTTTTT. Encoded protein: CASSLTASGNTGELFF.

Remarks on this clone: At one boundary the junction diverges from the germline segment, which might be a read error. The CDR3 sequence is CASSPSGQLYEQYF. For the CDR3, the DNA is TGTGCTAGCAGCCCATCGGGACAGCTCTACGAGCAGTACTTC. The V gene is TRBV7-7, the J gene TRBJ2-7, with TRBD1 matching over 7 bases. The CDR3 totals 14 residues. The germline gives CDR1 SSHAT, CDR2 FNYEAQ (reference sequence). The full variable domain, its missing parts supplied by reference TRBV7-7 and TRBJ2-7, is GAGVSQSPRYKVTKRGQDVTLRCDPISSHATLYWYQQALGQGPEFLTYFNYEAQPDKSGLPSDRFSAERPEGSISTLTIQRTEQRDSAMYRCASSPSGQLYEQYFGPGTRLTVT.

The chain combines TRBV7-2 with TRBJ2-3; 11 positions agree with TRBD2. V shed 1 base and J 1 base; nucleotides not matched to a gene: 1. This CDR3 contains 16 residues. Per the germline V gene, CDR1 is SGHTA and CDR2 is FQGNSA. CDR3 residues: CASSLDSGGGTDTQYF. As DNA, the CDR3 is TGTGCCAGCAGCTTAGATAGCGGGGGGGGCACAGATACGCAGTATTTT.

The chain employs TRBV4-1 and TRBJ1-5; no definite D call. Germline loops: CDR1 MGHRA, CDR2 YSYEKL. This CDR3 is 13 amino acids long. Trimming took 1 base from V and 4 from J, leaving 5 bases between them. Written as DNA, the CDR3 is TGCGCCAGCAGCCAAGGGCCTAATCAGCCCCAGCATTTT. It translates to CASSQGPNQPQHF.